Following are 27 T cell receptor beta chains from one sample sequenced in a study of T-cell reconstitution after alpha-beta-depleted transplantation in children. For TCRbeta, the library was prepared with unique molecular identifiers. TCRdb analysed the PCR reads with MiXCR anew, one entry per CDR3 protein. Of about 980,000 distinct CDR3 sequences detected, under 30% appear once; the ten largest clones hold 28%. Sequenced here: PBMCs, mostly from graft donor cells, sampled 360 days after TCRalphabeta/CD19-depleted stem cell transplant. The receptors originated from a boy in the first two years of life who had a stem cell transplant for SCID, so the T cells may come from the graft donor.

Written as DNA, the CDR3 is TGCAGCGTTGACGCCTCCGACCCAGATACGCAGTATTTT. This encodes CSVDASDPDTQYF. This chain uses TRBV29-1 with TRBJ2-3; D not certain. The V and J ends lost 3 bases and 4 bases respectively, with 11 bases between them. This CDR3 is 13 amino acids long. The V gene's germline CDR1 is SQVTM and CDR2 ANQGSEA.

This clonotype was seen more than once but under ten times. This chain connects TRBV12-3 or TRBV12-4 to TRBJ2-7; no firm D call. V gave up 7 bases and J gave up 6 bases, with 19 bases separating them. The CDR3 length is 14 residues. The DNA of the CDR3 is TGTGCCAGCAAGTTTGGTGTCGGCTCGGGCGAGCAGTACTTC. Translating it yields CASKFGVGSGEQYF.

V and J are TRBV20-1 and TRBJ1-4; unclear D gene. From germline, CDR1 is DFQATT and CDR2 SNEGSKA (reference sequence). The CDR3 is 16 amino acids. V gave up 0 bases and J gave up 3 bases, with 14 bases separating them. CDR3 residues: CSARDWWSVANEKLFF. CDR3 DNA: TGCAGTGCTAGAGATTGGTGGAGTGTGGCTAATGAAAAACTGTTTTTT.

This clonotype turned up a few times. This sequence joins TRBV11-3 and TRBJ2-7; 10 bases match TRBD2. CDR1 and CDR2 from the germline V gene are SGHNT and YENEEA. The V segment lost 4 bases and the J segment 1 base; nucleotides outside the gene matches: 4. This CDR3 has 15 residues. The CDR3, as DNA: TGTGCCAGCAGCTCAAGCGGGGGGGTTTCCTACGAGCAGTACTTC. Its protein product is CASSSSGGVSYEQYF.

The rearrangement links TRBV24-1 to TRBJ2-5, with 8 nucleotides matching TRBD1. The germline CDR1 and CDR2 sequences are KGHDR and SFDVKD. The ends lost 1 base at V and 3 bases at J; junction bases unmatched: 3. This CDR3 comprises 15 residues. This CDR3 is CATSDFNRGKETQYF. Here the CDR3 DNA reads TGTGCCACCAGTGATTTCAACAGGGGGAAAGAGACCCAGTACTTC.

A word on this clonotype: At one of its ends the junction is not consistent with the germline gene, which may arise from a read error. The chain combines TRBV7-2 with TRBJ2-5; 9 nucleotides line up with TRBD2. There are 16 residues in the CDR3. Germline V gene lookup returns CDR1 SGHTA and CDR2 FQGNSA. The CDR3 is CASSVNSPGLASLKDF. CDR3 sequence (DNA): TGTGCCAGCAGCGTTAACAGCCCCGGACTAGCGAGTCTAAAGGACTTC.

V and J are TRBV4-2 and TRBJ2-4; no clear D. CDR1 and CDR2 from the germline V gene are LGHNA and YNFKEQ. CDR3 length: 14 residues. V gave up 2 bases and J gave up 0 bases, with 5 bases separating them. CDR3 in DNA: TGTGCCAGCAGCCAAACAGAAGCCAAAAACATTCAGTACTTC. Translated, it gives CASSQTEAKNIQYF.

This clonotype appeared a few times. The chain employs TRBV10-1 and TRBJ2-3, with TRBD2 as a possible D gene (6 bases). Germline V gene data show CDR1 as WNHNN and CDR2 as SYGVQD (reference sequence). The CDR3 spans 14 residues. The germline V and J ends were trimmed by 3 bases and 5 bases, with 12 bases remaining between them. The CDR3 region is CASSDGRIEDTQYF. The CDR3 region has the DNA TGCGCCAGCAGTGATGGGAGGATAGAAGATACGCAGTATTTT.

Here the CDR3 reads CASTQGPNNEQFF. In DNA form, the CDR3 reads TGCGCCAGCACCCAGGGCCCCAACAATGAGCAGTTCTTC. This chain links TRBV5-1 with TRBJ2-1; weak D call: TRBD1 (5 bases). The V and J ends lost 6 bases and 5 bases respectively, with 12 bases between them. From germline, CDR1 is SGHRS and CDR2 YFSETQ. The CDR3 runs to 13 residues.

This clonotype was counted at least ten times. This chain joins TRBV12-3 or TRBV12-4 and TRBJ2-1; TRBD2 is a possible D gene (5 bases). Trimming stripped 2 bases from V and 6 bases from J, with 8 bases between. The CDR3 loop spans 13 amino acids. CDR3 sequence reads: CASSLREGNEQFF. CDR3 bases: TGTGCCAGCAGTTTACGGGAAGGCAATGAGCAGTTCTTC.

This sequence joins TRBV28 and TRBJ2-3; possibly TRBD1 for D (6 bases). Trimming pared 6 bases from V and 2 bases from J, leaving 21 bases between. The CDR3 spans 17 residues. In germline, CDR1 is MDHEN, CDR2 SYDVKM. The CDR3 sequence: CASSLPPAGAITDTQYF. CDR3 coding DNA: TGTGCCAGCAGCCTCCCACCCGCAGGGGCAATCACAGATACGCAGTATTTT.

The chain carries TRBV5-1 and TRBJ2-1; tentatively, D is TRBD2 (5 bases). Between the trimmed V and J ends, which lost 3 bases and 10 bases, there was a span of 17 bases. There are 14 residues in the CDR3. Germline values: CDR1 SGHRS, CDR2 YFSETQ. In nucleotides, the CDR3 is TGCGCCAGCAGCTCCCGAGGACTTTCAAGGGAGCAGTTCTTC. It specifies CASSSRGLSREQFF. The full variable domain, rest sourced from reference TRBV5-1 and TRBJ2-1, is KAGVTQTPRYLIKTRGQQVTLSCSPISGHRSVSWYQQTPGQGLQFLFEYFSETQRNKGNFPGRFSGRQFSNSRSEMNVSTLELGDSALYLCASSSRGLSREQFFGPGTRLTVL.

This clonotype has more than one count but fewer than ten. V and J are TRBV6-5 and TRBJ1-1; D not certain. Germline assignment: CDR1 MNHEY and CDR2 SVGAGI. V was trimmed by 2 bases and J by 2 bases, leaving 15 bases between them. This CDR3 is built from 16 residues. The CDR3 here is CASSYIRDGGNTEAFF. The DNA for the CDR3 is TGTGCCAGCAGTTACATCCGAGACGGTGGAAACACTGAAGCTTTCTTT.

The table lists this clonotype with a few counts. The junction differs from germline at one of its ends, possibly a read error. This sequence joins TRBV4-3 and TRBJ2-5; 7 bases fit TRBD1. The CDR3 length is 11 residues. Germline lookup yields CDR1 LGHNA and CDR2 YSLEER. Here the CDR3 DNA reads TGCGCCAGCAGCCAAGAAGGACAGGTACACTTC. Protein product: CASSQEGQVHF.

Only one count was recorded for this clonotype. The V call is TRBV6-5, the J call TRBJ2-7; 9 bases fit TRBD1. This CDR3 region has 16 residues. Trimming removed 4 bases from V and 6 bases from J; junction bases left unmatched: 13. CDR1 MNHEY and CDR2 SVGAGI come from the germline V gene. The CDR3 nucleotides read TGTGCCAGCAGTTCCCTGGGGATCACAGGGGGCCTCGAGCAGTACTTC. Encoded protein: CASSSLGITGGLEQYF.

This clonotype was detected only a few times. CDR3 DNA: TGTGCCAGCAGCCCCCGACGTGAGGGGGAGCTGTTTTTT. Translating it yields CASSPRREGELFF. The gene calls are TRBV11-3 and TRBJ2-2, with unresolved D. V lost 5 bases and J 8 bases, leaving 12 bases between the germline ends. The CDR3 sequence is 13 residues long. The germline CDR1 and CDR2 sequences are SGHNT and YENEEA.

This clonotype has a count of ten or more. The chain has TRBV28 and TRBJ2-1, with 8 bases aligning to TRBD1. Germline CDR1 reads MDHEN; CDR2 reads SYDVKM. Trimming took 3 bases from V and 8 from J; bases not matched to a gene: 9. There are 15 residues in the CDR3. CDR3 sequence (DNA): TGTGCCAGCAGTTTCCGGGCAGGGGGCATCGATGAGCAGTTCTTC. It yields the protein CASSFRAGGIDEQFF.

The gene calls are TRBV5-1 and TRBJ2-1, with 15 bases identical to TRBD2. Germline lookup yields CDR1 SGHRS and CDR2 YFSETQ. This CDR3 has 18 residues. J gave up 6 bases and V 2 bases, and 9 bases lay outside the gene matches. Here the CDR3 reads CASSFYRTSGGAINEQFF. CDR3 sequence (DNA): TGCGCCAGCAGCTTTTACCGGACTAGCGGGGGGGCCATCAATGAGCAGTTCTTC.

This clonotype was detected a few times. This chain uses TRBV5-1 with TRBJ2-7, with D possibly being TRBD1 (6 bases). Per the germline V gene, CDR1 is SGHRS and CDR2 is YFSETQ. The CDR3 totals 15 residues. V lost 0 bases to trimming and J lost 5 bases, with 15 bases between them. CDR3 nucleotide sequence: TGCGCCAGCAGCTTGGCCCCAGGGGAAAGAGACGAGCAGTACTTC. Translating gives CASSLAPGERDEQYF.

This clonotype has at least ten counts. The rearrangement uses TRBV12-3 or TRBV12-4 and TRBJ1-2; TRBD1 agrees at 8 bases. The trim removed 2 bases at V and 4 bases at J, leaving 3 bases unmatched. The CDR3 consists of 14 residues. The CDR3: CASSLRTGTYGYTF. DNA for the CDR3: TGTGCCAGCAGTTTAAGGACAGGGACCTATGGCTACACCTTC.

This clonotype showed up just a few times. The rearrangement uses TRBV5-1 and TRBJ2-1; 7 bases line up with TRBD1. The germline V gene has CDR1 SGHRS and CDR2 YFSETQ. V shed 4 bases and J 8 bases; nucleotides not matched to a gene: 9. This CDR3 has 14 amino acids. The CDR3 sequence: CASSLYRQGYEQFF. DNA for the CDR3: TGCGCCAGCAGCCTATACCGACAGGGCTATGAGCAGTTCTTC.

The chain joins TRBV9 to TRBJ1-2; possible D gene TRBD1, 6 bases. Germline lookup yields CDR1 SGDLS and CDR2 YYNGEE. V was cut by 3 bases and J by 2 bases, with 20 bases left in between. The CDR3 consists of 17 residues. The CDR3 DNA follows: TGTGCCAGCAGCGAATCTAAATGGGGGGGCGCCAACTATGGCTACACCTTC. Translated, it gives CASSESKWGGANYGYTF. The full variable domain, with the rest looked up from reference TRBV9 and TRBJ1-2, is DSGVTQTPKHLITATGQRVTLRCSPRSGDLSVYWYQQSLDQGLQFLIQYYNGEERAKGNILERFSAQQFPDLHSELNLSSLELGDSALYFCASSESKWGGANYGYTFGSGTRLTVV.

The J gene is TRBJ2-7, the V gene TRBV20-1; no reliable D call. Between the trimmed V and J ends, which lost 1 base and 3 bases, there was a span of 13 bases. The CDR3 has 14 residues. Germline V gene data show CDR1 as DFQATT and CDR2 as SNEGSKA (reference sequence). For the CDR3, the DNA is TGCAGTGCTAGAGGTCGATCGTGGCTCTACGAGCAGTACTTC. The encoded protein is CSARGRSWLYEQYF.

The V gene is TRBV12-3 or TRBV12-4, the J gene TRBJ2-1; 8 nucleotides match TRBD1. The ends lost 10 bases at V and 0 bases at J; junction bases unmatched: 5. This CDR3 contains 14 residues. As DNA, the CDR3 is TGTGCCATAAGGACAGGGAGCTCCTACAATGAGCAGTTCTTC. Residues: CAIRTGSSYNEQFF.

The chain recombines TRBV19 with TRBJ1-1, with unresolved D. Per the germline V gene, CDR1 is LNHDA and CDR2 is SQIVND (reference sequence). The CDR3 length is 13 residues. V was trimmed by 3 bases and J by 1 base, leaving 6 bases between them. The CDR3 nucleotides are TGTGCCAGTAGTATTCACGGGAACACTGAAGCTTTCTTT. Translated: CASSIHGNTEAFF.

The chain combines TRBV3-1 with TRBJ2-5; D possibly corresponds to TRBD2 (5 bases). V lost 3 bases to trimming and J lost 3 bases, with 14 bases between them. The CDR3 contains 15 residues. The germline gives CDR1 LGHDT, CDR2 YNNKEL (reference sequence). The CDR3 loop reads CASSHLRETEETQYF. The DNA for the CDR3 is TGTGCCAGCAGCCACCTGAGGGAGACGGAAGAGACCCAGTACTTC.

This chain uses TRBV9 with TRBJ2-7; the match to TRBD1 covers 8 bases. CDR3 size: 15 residues. Germline CDR1 is SGDLS and CDR2 is YYNGEE. Unmatched junction bases numbered 9, after V lost 4 bases and J lost 3 bases. In nucleotides, the CDR3 is TGTGCCAGCAGCCTCGAGCCAGGGGGCGTCTACGAGCAGTACTTC. This gives the protein CASSLEPGGVYEQYF.